Sequencing of this TCR beta chain was carried out in a study of cytomegalovirus exposure and HLA in healthy donors. TCRdb keeps only in-frame clones here, not all; method: immunoSEQ multiplex PCR. The data contain about 110,000 clones, 88% of them seen just once; the ten biggest clones take up about 2.1%. The length of the CDR3 is 15 residues. The V end was cut by 0 bases, the J end by 3 bases, with 8 bases between. Looked up from germline, CDR1 is LGHNA and CDR2 is YNFKEQ. The clonotype originates from a woman aged 18-29 years in good health and CMV-seronegative. Sequencing was performed on PBMCs. This chain uses TRBV4-2 with TRBJ2-2; possible D gene TRBD2, 5 bases. The CDR3 DNA is TGTGCCAGCAGCCAAGACGGACTCGACACCGGGGAGCTGTTTTTT. It translates to CASSQDGLDTGELFF.